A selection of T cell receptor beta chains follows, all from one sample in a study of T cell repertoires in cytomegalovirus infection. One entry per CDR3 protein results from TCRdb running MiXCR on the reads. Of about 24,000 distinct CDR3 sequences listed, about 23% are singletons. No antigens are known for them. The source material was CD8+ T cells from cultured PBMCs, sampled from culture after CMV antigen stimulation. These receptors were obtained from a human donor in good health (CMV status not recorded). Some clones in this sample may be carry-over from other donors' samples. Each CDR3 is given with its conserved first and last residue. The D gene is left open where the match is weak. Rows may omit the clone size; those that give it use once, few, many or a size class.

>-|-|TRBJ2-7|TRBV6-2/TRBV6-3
TGTGCCAGCACCGACTCCTACGAGCAGTACTTC
CASTDSYEQYF
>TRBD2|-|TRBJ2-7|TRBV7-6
TGTGCCAGCAGCCTACTAGCGGGGGACACCTACGAGCAGTACTTC
CASSLLAGDTYEQYF
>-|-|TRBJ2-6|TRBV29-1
TGCAGCGTTGAATTTACAGAAACCAACGTCCTGACTTTC
CSVEFTETNVLTF
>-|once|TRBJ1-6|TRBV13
TGTGCCAGCAGCTTGCGAGGGTATCAGAATTCACCCCTCCACTTT
CASSLRGYQNSPLHF
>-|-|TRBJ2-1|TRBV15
TGTGCCACCAGCAGCCCCCCCGGCCGGGACCTTCACAATGAGCAGTTCTTC
CATSSPPGRDLHNEQFF
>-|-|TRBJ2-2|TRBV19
TGTGCCACCGAGGACGGGAACACCGGGGAGCTGTTTTTT
CATEDGNTGELFF
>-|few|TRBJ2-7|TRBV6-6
TGTGCCAGCAGACAAGGAGTTTACGAGCAGTACTTC
CASRQGVYEQYF
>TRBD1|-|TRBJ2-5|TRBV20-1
TGCAGTGCTCCATGGGGACAGGGGGACGATCGAGAGACCCAGTACTTC
CSAPWGQGDDRETQYF
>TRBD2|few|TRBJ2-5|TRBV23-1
TGCGCCACCCCGCCCCGCGGGAGGGAGACCCAGTACTTC
CATPPRGRETQYF
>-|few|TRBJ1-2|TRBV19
TGTGCCAGTAGTAGCCTAGAAGAACTGGATGGCTACACCTTC
CASSSLEELDGYTF
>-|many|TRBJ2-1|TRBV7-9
TGTGCCAGCAGCTTACGGACAGAGATCTACAATGAGCAGTTCTTC
CASSLRTEIYNEQFF
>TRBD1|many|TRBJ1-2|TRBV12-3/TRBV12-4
TGTGCCAGCAAGCCGACAGGGGCACCGGGGGGCTACACCTTC
CASKPTGAPGGYTF
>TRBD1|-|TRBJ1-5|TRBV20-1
TGCAGTGCGCAGGACAGGGCATATCAGCCCCAGCATTTT
CSAQDRAYQPQHF
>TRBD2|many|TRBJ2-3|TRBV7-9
TGTGCCAGCACCTTAATCGGACTAGCGGGGCAAGATACGCAGTATTTT
CASTLIGLAGQDTQYF
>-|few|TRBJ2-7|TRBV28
TGTGCCAGCAGTTTATCCCCCGGGTCGCAGGGAGAGCAGTACTTC
CASSLSPGSQGEQYF
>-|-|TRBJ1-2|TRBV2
TGTGCCAGCAGTGAACGAGCCGATAACTATGGCTACACCTTC
CASSERADNYGYTF
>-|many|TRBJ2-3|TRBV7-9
TGTGCCAGCAGCCCAGCTATCCCGGGGGAAGATACGCAGTATTTT
CASSPAIPGEDTQYF
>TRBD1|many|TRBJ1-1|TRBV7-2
TGTGCCAGCAGCCCAACCGGGACAGGGGGACAATTAGGGAACACTGAAGCTTTCTTT
CASSPTGTGGQLGNTEAFF
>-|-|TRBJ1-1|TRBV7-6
TGTGCCAGCAGCTTGGTGGCGGTTCCGTTCGGGGGATATGGAACTGAAGCTTTCTTT
CASSLVAVPFGGYGTEAFF
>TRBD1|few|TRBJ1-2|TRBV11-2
TGTGCCAGCAGCTCCACAAGACAGGGCTATGGCTACACCTTC
CASSSTRQGYGYTF
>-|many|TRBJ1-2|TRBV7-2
TGTGCCAGCAGCTTATCCACCCGATCGGGCTACACCTTC
CASSLSTRSGYTF
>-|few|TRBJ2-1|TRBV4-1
TGCGCCAGCAGCCGGGGCGGGATCTACAATGAGCAGTTCTTC
CASSRGGIYNEQFF
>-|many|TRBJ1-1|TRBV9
TGTGCCAGCAGCGTATCTGACGGTGAAGCTTTCTTT
CASSVSDGEAFF
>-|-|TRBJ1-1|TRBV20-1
TGCAGTGCTAGAGATTCTGGGACCCCTGAAGCTTTCTTT
CSARDSGTPEAFF
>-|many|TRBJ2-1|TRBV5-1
TGCGCCAGCAGCTACCGGATCTGGCCGGCGGATGAGCAGTTCTTC
CASSYRIWPADEQFF
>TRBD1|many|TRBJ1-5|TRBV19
TGTGCCAGTAGTATCCAGGGGGCGCATAGCAATCAGCCCCAGCATTTT
CASSIQGAHSNQPQHF
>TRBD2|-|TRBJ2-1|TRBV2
TGTGCCAGCAGTGAGGAGCAGACGGGGGGGAGTGAGCAGTTCTTC
CASSEEQTGGSEQFF
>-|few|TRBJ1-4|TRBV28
TGTGCCAGCAGACAAAACGACCCTGACTGGGGAAAACTGTTTTTT
CASRQNDPDWGKLFF
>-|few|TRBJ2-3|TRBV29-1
TGCAGCGTTGAAGGGGTCTGGGGGGAAGATACGCAGTATTTT
CSVEGVWGEDTQYF
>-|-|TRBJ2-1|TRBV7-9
TGTGCCAGCAGCCCCCCCCACGGTTTTAGCGATGAGCAGTTCTTC
CASSPPHGFSDEQFF
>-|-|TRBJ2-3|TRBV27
TGTGCCAGCAGTTTATTCGGACAGCGCTCAGATACGCAGTATTTT
CASSLFGQRSDTQYF
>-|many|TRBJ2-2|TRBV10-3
TGTGCCATCAGGGGGACCGAGAACACCGGGGAGCTGTTTTTT
CAIRGTENTGELFF
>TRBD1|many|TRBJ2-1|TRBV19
TGTGCCAGTAGGATCGGACAGGAACCCTCCTACAATGAGCAGTTCTTC
CASRIGQEPSYNEQFF
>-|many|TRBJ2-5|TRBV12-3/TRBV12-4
TGTGCCAGCAGTCTGGACAGAGGGGAGACCCAGTACTTC
CASSLDRGETQYF
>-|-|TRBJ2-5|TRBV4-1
TGCGCCAGCAGTGAAATACAGGCGAGGCAAGAGACCCAGTACTTC
CASSEIQARQETQYF
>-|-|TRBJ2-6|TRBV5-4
TGTGCCAGCAGCTTGGTCTCCACAGTCTCTGGGGCCAACGTCCTGACTTTC
CASSLVSTVSGANVLTF
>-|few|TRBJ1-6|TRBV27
TGTGCCAGCAGTTCTTGGGTCGGGCAGGGGCCCTATAATTCACCCCTCCACTTT
CASSSWVGQGPYNSPLHF
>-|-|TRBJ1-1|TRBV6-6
TGTGCCAGCTTCAGGGATAACACTGAAGCTTTCTTT
CASFRDNTEAFF
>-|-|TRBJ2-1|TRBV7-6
TGTGCCAGCAGCTTTCCCGGGAATGGGGATGAGCAGTTCTTC
CASSFPGNGDEQFF
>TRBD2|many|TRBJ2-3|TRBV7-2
TGTGCCAGCAGCTTAATTCTGACGGGGGGTGTAGGGAGCACAGATACGCAGTATTTT
CASSLILTGGVGSTDTQYF
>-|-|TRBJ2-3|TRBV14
TGTGCCAGCAGCGATTTGGGCGGTAGCACAGATACGCAGTATTTT
CASSDLGGSTDTQYF
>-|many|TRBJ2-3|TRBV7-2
TGTGCCAGCAGCCAGGGGTACCAGAGAGACTACACAGATACGCAGTATTTT
CASSQGYQRDYTDTQYF
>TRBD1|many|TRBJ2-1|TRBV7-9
TGTGCCAGCAGCTTAGAACAGGGGGCGAACAATGAGCAGTTCTTC
CASSLEQGANNEQFF